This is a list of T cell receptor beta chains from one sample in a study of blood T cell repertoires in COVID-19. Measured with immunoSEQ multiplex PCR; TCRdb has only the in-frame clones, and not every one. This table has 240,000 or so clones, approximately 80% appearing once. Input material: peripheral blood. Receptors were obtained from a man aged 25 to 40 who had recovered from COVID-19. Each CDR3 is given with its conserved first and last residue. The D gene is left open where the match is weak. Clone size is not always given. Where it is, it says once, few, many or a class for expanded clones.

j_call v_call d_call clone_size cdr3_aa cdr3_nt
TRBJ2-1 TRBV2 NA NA CASSSPGLLYNEQFF TGTGCCAGCAGTAGCCCGGGACTTCTCTACAATGAGCAGTTCTTC
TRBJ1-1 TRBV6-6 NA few CASSWGEKTEAFF TGTGCCAGCAGTTGGGGAGAAAAAACTGAAGCTTTCTTT
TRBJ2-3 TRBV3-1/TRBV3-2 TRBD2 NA CASSQDVGGGTDTQYF TGTGCCAGCAGCCAAGATGTTGGGGGGGGCACAGATACGCAGTATTTT
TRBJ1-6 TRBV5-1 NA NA CASRLAGLSNSPLHF TGCGCCAGCAGGCTGGCGGGACTTTCTAATTCACCCCTCCACTTT
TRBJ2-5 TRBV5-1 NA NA CASSSNQETQYF TGCGCCAGCAGCTCCAATCAAGAGACCCAGTACTTC
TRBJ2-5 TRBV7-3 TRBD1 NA CASSFGQGAGETQYF TGTGCCAGCAGCTTCGGACAGGGGGCGGGAGAGACCCAGTACTTC
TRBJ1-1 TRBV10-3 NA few CAINTQMNTEAFF TGTGCCATAAACACACAAATGAACACTGAAGCTTTCTTT
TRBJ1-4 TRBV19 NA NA CASSAGVGGNEKLFF TGTGCCAGTAGTGCAGGGGTAGGCGGTAATGAAAAACTGTTTTTT
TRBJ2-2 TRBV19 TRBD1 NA CASQQGGTGPEFGGELFF TGTGCCAGTCAACAGGGAGGGACAGGGCCAGAATTTGGCGGGGAGCTGTTTTTT
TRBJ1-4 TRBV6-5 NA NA CASSPTINEKLFF TGTGCCAGCAGCCCCACAATTAATGAAAAACTGTTTTTT
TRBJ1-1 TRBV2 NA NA CASRPTATEAFF TGTGCCAGCAGGCCGACAGCCACTGAAGCTTTCTTT
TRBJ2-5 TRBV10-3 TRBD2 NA CAIRGGGSQETQYF TGTGCCATCCGAGGCGGGGGGAGTCAAGAGACCCAGTACTTC
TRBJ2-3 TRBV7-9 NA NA CASSPRSGQDTQYF TGTGCCAGCAGCCCCAGGTCCGGTCAAGATACGCAGTATTTT
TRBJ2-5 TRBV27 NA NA CASGAFWGSQETQYF TGTGCCAGCGGGGCGTTTTGGGGCAGCCAAGAGACCCAGTACTTC
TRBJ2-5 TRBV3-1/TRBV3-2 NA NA CASSQVRETQYF TGTGCCAGCAGCCAAGTCAGGGAGACCCAGTACTTC
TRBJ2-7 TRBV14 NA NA CASSQWGYYEQYF TGTGCCAGCAGCCAATGGGGCTATTACGAGCAGTACTTC
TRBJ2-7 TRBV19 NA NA CASSMGGSGTYEQYF TGTGCCAGTAGTATGGGGGGAAGCGGAACCTACGAGCAGTACTTC
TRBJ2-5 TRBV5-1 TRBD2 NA CASTSGGAGETQYF TGCGCCAGCACGTCCGGGGGGGCCGGGGAGACCCAGTACTTC
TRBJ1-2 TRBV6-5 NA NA CAITIAANYGYTF TGTGCCATCACAATCGCCGCAAACTATGGCTACACCTTC
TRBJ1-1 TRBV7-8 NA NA CASRNSDIAEAFF TGTGCCAGCCGAAACTCCGATATCGCTGAAGCTTTCTTT
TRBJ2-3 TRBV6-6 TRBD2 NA CASSRNLAGASTDTQYF TGTGCCAGCAGTCGTAATCTAGCGGGGGCTAGCACAGATACGCAGTATTTT
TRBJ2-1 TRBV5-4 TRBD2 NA CASSQGLAGEFSNEQFF TGTGCCAGCAGCCAGGGACTAGCGGGGGAGTTCTCTAATGAGCAGTTCTTC